The TCR beta chain under discussion was sequenced for a study of beta chain features in type 1 diabetes. Study observations and caveats: Moderate yet significant TCRB CDR3 shortening was seen in Type 1 diabetes patients in all four CD4+ subsets. VDJ junctions in type 1 diabetes patients carried more deletions and fewer insertions.

The isolated RNA, all of it, was reverse transcribed, so expressed TCRB transcripts were what got sequenced. Sequencing was performed with immunoSEQ multiplex PCR; in TCRdb, only in-frame clones are kept and a portion is missing. The sample holds roughly 730,000 clones, roughly 13% seen once. This clone was detected only a few times. The antigen remains unidentified. CDR1 and CDR2 (germline): GTSNPN, SVGIG (reference sequence). This CDR3 comprises 12 residues. Trimming took 4 bases from V and 8 from J, leaving 11 bases between them. This chain connects TRBV30 to TRBJ2-2; D unclear. Sequenced: naive CD4+ T cells from blood. This receptor was identified in a man aged 18 to 29 with type 1 diabetes. CDR3 coding DNA: TGTGCCTGGAAGCCGCAATCGGGGGAGCTGTTTTTT. This gives the protein CAWKPQSGELFF.